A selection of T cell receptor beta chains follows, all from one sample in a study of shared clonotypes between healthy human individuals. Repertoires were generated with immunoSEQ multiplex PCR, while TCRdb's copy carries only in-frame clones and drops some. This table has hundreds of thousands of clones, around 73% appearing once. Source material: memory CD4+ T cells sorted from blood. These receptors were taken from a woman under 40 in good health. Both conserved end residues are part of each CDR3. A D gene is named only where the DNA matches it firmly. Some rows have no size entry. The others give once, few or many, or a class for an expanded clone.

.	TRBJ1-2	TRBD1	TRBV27	CASRFTGGYGYTF	TGTGCCAGCAGATTTACAGGGGGCTATGGCTACACCTTC
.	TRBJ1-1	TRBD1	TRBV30	CAWGQQGANTEAFF	TGTGCCTGGGGCCAACAGGGGGCGAACACTGAAGCTTTCTTT
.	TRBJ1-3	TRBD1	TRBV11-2	CASTGDRAGNTIYF	TGTGCCAGCACGGGGGACAGGGCAGGAAACACCATATATTTT
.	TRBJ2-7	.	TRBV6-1	CASGGTAYEQYF	TGTGCCAGTGGGGGAACGGCCTACGAGCAGTACTTC
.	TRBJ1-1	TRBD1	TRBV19	CASSTGQGNTEAFF	TGTGCCAGTAGTACCGGACAGGGGAACACTGAAGCTTTCTTT
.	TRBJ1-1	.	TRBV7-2	CASSSLHRVMNTEAFF	TGTGCCAGCAGCTCCCTTCACAGGGTGATGAACACTGAAGCTTTCTTT
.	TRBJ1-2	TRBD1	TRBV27	CASSPGQGLAYGYTF	TGTGCCAGCAGTCCCGGACAGGGTTTGGCCTATGGCTACACCTTC
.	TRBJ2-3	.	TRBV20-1	CRTTDTQYF	TGCAGGACAACAGATACGCAGTATTTT
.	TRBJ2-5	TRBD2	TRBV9	CASSDSGQETQYF	TGTGCCAGCAGCGATAGCGGGCAAGAGACCCAGTACTTC
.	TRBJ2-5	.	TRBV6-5	CASKRTGLGTQYF	TGTGCCAGCAAGCGGACCGGTCTTGGGACCCAGTACTTC
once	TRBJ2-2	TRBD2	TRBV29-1	CSVDGAGGGTGELFF	TGCAGCGTTGACGGAGCGGGAGGTGGCACCGGGGAGCTGTTTTTT
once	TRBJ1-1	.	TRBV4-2	CASSQEVKMNTEAFF	TGTGCCAGCAGCCAAGAGGTTAAGATGAACACTGAAGCTTTCTTT
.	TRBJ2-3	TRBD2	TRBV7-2	CASSARLAGVGTDTQYF	TGTGCCAGCAGCGCGCGACTAGCGGGAGTGGGCACAGATACGCAGTATTTT
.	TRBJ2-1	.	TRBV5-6	CASSLVSGYNEQFF	TGTGCCAGCAGCTTGGTGTCCGGATACAATGAGCAGTTCTTC
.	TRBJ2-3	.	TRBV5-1	CASRGADTQYF	TGCGCCAGCAGAGGTGCAGATACGCAGTATTTT
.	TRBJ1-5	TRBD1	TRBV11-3	CASSFRWDSELVQPQHF	TGTGCCAGCAGCTTTCGCTGGGACAGTGAATTAGTTCAGCCCCAGCATTTT
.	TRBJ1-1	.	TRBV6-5	CASSYLLNTEAFF	TGTGCCAGCAGTTACCTATTGAACACTGAAGCTTTCTTT
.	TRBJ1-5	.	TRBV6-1	CASSEGGGFAYQPQHF	TGTGCCAGCAGTGAAGGTGGGGGTTTCGCTTATCAGCCCCAGCATTTT
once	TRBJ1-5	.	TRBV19	CASSIDSINQPQHF	TGTGCCAGTAGTATTGACTCCATAAATCAGCCCCAGCATTTT
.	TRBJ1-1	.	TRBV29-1	CSVDFRVTTEAFF	TGCAGCGTTGATTTCAGGGTGACCACTGAAGCTTTCTTT
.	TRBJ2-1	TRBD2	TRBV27	CASRAERENNEQFF	TGTGCCAGCAGGGCGGAGCGGGAGAACAATGAGCAGTTCTTC
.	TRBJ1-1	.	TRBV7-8	CASSLQQGPEAFF	TGTGCCAGCAGCTTACAACAGGGTCCTGAAGCTTTCTTT
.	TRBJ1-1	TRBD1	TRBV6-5	CASSSQGAYTEAFF	TGTGCCAGCAGTTCTCAGGGGGCTTACACTGAAGCTTTCTTT
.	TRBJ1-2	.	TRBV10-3	CAISVNVGRNYGYTF	TGTGCCATCAGTGTCAACGTTGGGCGGAACTATGGCTACACCTTC
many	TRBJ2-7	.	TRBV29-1	CSVARLERGEQYF	TGCAGCGTTGCGAGATTGGAAAGGGGCGAGCAGTACTTC
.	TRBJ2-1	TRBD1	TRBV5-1	CASSLAETGDFSEQFF	TGCGCCAGCAGCTTGGCCGAGACAGGGGACTTCAGTGAGCAGTTCTTC
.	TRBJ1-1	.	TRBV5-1	CASRTDNTEAFF	TGCGCCAGCCGGACAGATAACACTGAAGCTTTCTTT
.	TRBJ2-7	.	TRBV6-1	CASSDGIYEQYF	TGTGCCAGCAGTGATGGGATTTACGAGCAGTACTTC